A selection of T cell receptor beta chains follows, all from one sample in a study of T cells in Graves' hyperthyroidism and ophthalmopathy. TCRdb re-called the multiplex PCR reads through MiXCR, storing one row per CDR3 protein. The table lists hundreds of thousands of distinct CDR3 sequences, less than 25% of them singletons. The sample was blood. These receptors were obtained from a young man with Graves' ophthalmopathy. The CDR3 runs from the conserved cysteine through the conserved F or W. The order of the fields is D gene, V gene, J gene, CDR3 length, clone size, CDR3 protein, CDR3 DNA. A D gene is named only where the DNA matches it firmly. Part of the rows lack a size; the others show once, few, many or a class for expanded clones.

D gene: .
V gene: TRBV5-1
J gene: TRBJ2-7
CDR3 length: 15
clone size: .
CDR3 protein: CASSLKSDAPTEQYF
CDR3 DNA: TGCGCCAGCAGCTTGAAAAGCGACGCTCCTACGGAGCAGTACTTC

D gene: .
V gene: TRBV27
J gene: TRBJ2-1
CDR3 length: 13
clone size: .
CDR3 protein: CASSLFGEDEQFF
CDR3 DNA: TGTGCCAGCAGTTTATTCGGGGAGGATGAGCAGTTCTTC

D gene: .
V gene: TRBV29-1
J gene: TRBJ1-3
CDR3 length: 15
clone size: .
CDR3 protein: CSVGAGESSGNTIYF
CDR3 DNA: TGCAGCGTTGGAGCAGGGGAAAGCTCTGGAAACACCATATATTTT

D gene: TRBD1
V gene: TRBV30
J gene: TRBJ1-2
CDR3 length: 16
clone size: .
CDR3 protein: CTWSPPTGETNYGYTF
CDR3 DNA: TGTACCTGGAGCCCACCCACAGGGGAGACCAACTATGGCTACACCTTC

D gene: .
V gene: TRBV12-3/TRBV12-4
J gene: TRBJ1-6
CDR3 length: 15
clone size: .
CDR3 protein: CASSDTSSYNSPPHF
CDR3 DNA: TGTGCCAGCAGTGACACGAGCTCCTATAATTCACCCCCCCACTTT

D gene: TRBD1
V gene: TRBV29-1
J gene: TRBJ2-7
CDR3 length: 13
clone size: once
CDR3 protein: CSVSRDREYEQYF
CDR3 DNA: TGCAGCGTATCCCGGGACAGAGAATACGAGCAGTACTTC

D gene: .
V gene: TRBV9
J gene: TRBJ1-1
CDR3 length: 14
clone size: .
CDR3 protein: CASSPALGSTEAFF
CDR3 DNA: TGTGCCAGCAGCCCGGCGTTGGGGAGCACTGAAGCTTTCTTT

D gene: .
V gene: TRBV12-3/TRBV12-4
J gene: TRBJ2-1
CDR3 length: 16
clone size: .
CDR3 protein: CASSPPQGRSYNEQFF
CDR3 DNA: TGTGCCAGCAGTCCTCCCCAGGGTCGTTCCTACAATGAGCAGTTCTTC

D gene: .
V gene: TRBV11-2
J gene: TRBJ1-6
CDR3 length: 13
clone size: few
CDR3 protein: CASSPGPSSPLHF
CDR3 DNA: TGTGCCAGCAGCCCCGGGCCGAGTTCACCCCTCCACTTT

D gene: TRBD1
V gene: TRBV24-1
J gene: TRBJ2-1
CDR3 length: 15
clone size: few
CDR3 protein: CATSDRSGGHNEQFF
CDR3 DNA: TGTGCCACCAGTGATAGGTCAGGGGGACACAATGAGCAGTTCTTC

D gene: TRBD2
V gene: TRBV5-1
J gene: TRBJ2-7
CDR3 length: 18
clone size: .
CDR3 protein: CASSLEPLAGGSHYEQYF
CDR3 DNA: TGCGCCAGCAGCTTGGAGCCCCTAGCGGGAGGATCACACTACGAGCAGTACTTC

D gene: TRBD1
V gene: TRBV4-3
J gene: TRBJ2-3
CDR3 length: 17
clone size: .
CDR3 protein: CASSQDPGTGITDTQYF
CDR3 DNA: TGCGCCAGCAGCCAAGATCCCGGGACAGGGATAACAGATACGCAGTATTTT

D gene: .
V gene: TRBV3-1
J gene: TRBJ1-3
CDR3 length: 15
clone size: .
CDR3 protein: CASSQASLSGNTIYF
CDR3 DNA: TGTGCCAGCAGCCAAGCGTCCCTCTCTGGAAACACCATATATTTT

D gene: TRBD1
V gene: TRBV29-1
J gene: TRBJ1-2
CDR3 length: 13
clone size: .
CDR3 protein: CSVVGDRNYGYTF
CDR3 DNA: TGCAGCGTTGTGGGGGACAGGAACTATGGCTACACCTTC

D gene: TRBD2
V gene: TRBV7-2
J gene: TRBJ2-1
CDR3 length: 17
clone size: many
CDR3 protein: CASSLFVGAGVTDEQFF
CDR3 DNA: TGTGCCAGCAGCTTATTCGTTGGAGCGGGAGTTACGGATGAGCAGTTCTTC

D gene: .
V gene: TRBV29-1
J gene: TRBJ2-7
CDR3 length: 13
clone size: .
CDR3 protein: CSVVGVSSYEQYF
CDR3 DNA: TGCAGCGTTGTGGGGGTGAGCTCCTACGAGCAGTACTTC

D gene: TRBD2
V gene: TRBV6-1
J gene: TRBJ2-7
CDR3 length: 17
clone size: .
CDR3 protein: CASSLQTASGRPYEQYF
CDR3 DNA: TGTGCCAGCAGCCTACAAACCGCTAGCGGGAGGCCTTACGAGCAGTACTTC

D gene: .
V gene: TRBV4-1
J gene: TRBJ2-6
CDR3 length: 17
clone size: few
CDR3 protein: CASSQGRLRSGANVLTF
CDR3 DNA: TGCGCCAGCAGCCAGGGCCGACTTCGCTCTGGGGCCAACGTCCTGACTTTC

D gene: .
V gene: TRBV28
J gene: TRBJ1-1
CDR3 length: 12
clone size: few
CDR3 protein: CASSLSRLQAFF
CDR3 DNA: TGTGCCAGCAGTTTAAGCCGGTTGCAGGCTTTCTTT